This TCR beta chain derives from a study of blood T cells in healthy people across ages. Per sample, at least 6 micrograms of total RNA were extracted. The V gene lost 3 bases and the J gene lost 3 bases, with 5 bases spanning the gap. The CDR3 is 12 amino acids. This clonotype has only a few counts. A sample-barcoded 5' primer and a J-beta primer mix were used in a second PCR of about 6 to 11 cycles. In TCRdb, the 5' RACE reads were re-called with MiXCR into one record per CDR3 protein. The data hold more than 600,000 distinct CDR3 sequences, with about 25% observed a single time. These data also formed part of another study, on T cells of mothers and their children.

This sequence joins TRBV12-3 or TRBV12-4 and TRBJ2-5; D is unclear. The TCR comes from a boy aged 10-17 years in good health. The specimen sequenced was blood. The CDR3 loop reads CASSFHEETQYF. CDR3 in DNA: TGTGCCAGCAGTTTCCACGAAGAGACCCAGTACTTC.